A selection of T cell receptor beta chains follows, all from one sample in a study of T-cell reconstitution after alpha-beta-depleted transplantation in children. One entry per CDR3 protein results from TCRdb running MiXCR on the PCR reads. Of about 270,000 distinct CDR3 sequences in the sample, over 8% were seen once. This specimen was PBMCs from the stem cell graft donor, taken from the stem cell graft. The origin of the receptors is a human donor who donated a stem cell graft to a child with SCID. CDR3s include the opening cysteine and the closing phenylalanine or tryptophan. The D gene is left open where the match is weak. Clone size is not always given. Where it is, it says once, few, many or a class for expanded clones.

v_gene	abundance	d_gene	j_gene	CDR3nt	CDR3aa
TRBV21-1	many	NA	TRBJ2-3	TGTGCCAGCAGCATAGGGACAGGGGGCGTAGTAGCGGGGGATTTAAGAGATACGCAGTATTTT	CASSIGTGGVVAGDLRDTQYF
TRBV12-3/TRBV12-4	few	TRBD2	TRBJ2-5	TGTGCCAGCAGTGGTGGCGGGGGGGCACAAGAGACCCAGTACTTC	CASSGGGGAQETQYF
TRBV27	few	TRBD1	TRBJ2-2	TGTGCCTCAAACCCCGGGACAGGGAACACCGGGGAGCTGTTTTTT	CASNPGTGNTGELFF
TRBV20-1	NA	TRBD2	TRBJ2-5	TGCAGTGCTAGATTACCTTTTCTAGCGGGGTTAGAGACCCAGTACTTC	CSARLPFLAGLETQYF
TRBV5-1	NA	TRBD1	TRBJ1-2	TGCGCCAGCAGCCCCGGGACAGGGATATATGGCTACACCTTC	CASSPGTGIYGYTF
TRBV3-1	many	TRBD2	TRBJ2-1	TGTGCCAGCAGCCGCGGGACTAGCGGGGGGTACAATGAGCAGTTCTTC	CASSRGTSGGYNEQFF
TRBV9	many	TRBD2	TRBJ2-1	TGTGCCAGCAGCGTAGCTACTGTGGGACTAGGATACAATGAGCAGTTCTTC	CASSVATVGLGYNEQFF
TRBV15	few	NA	TRBJ2-5	TGTGCCACCAGCAGATTGTCCCGGAATCAAGAGACCCAGTACTTC	CATSRLSRNQETQYF
TRBV6-5	many	TRBD1	TRBJ1-6	TGTGCCAGCAGTTATCGACAGGGAAGCGGCTCCTATAATTCACCCCTCCACTTT	CASSYRQGSGSYNSPLHF
TRBV6-2/TRBV6-3	NA	NA	TRBJ1-2	TGTGCCAGCGCTCTTGCCTCAGGATCATACTATGGCTACACCTTC	CASALASGSYYGYTF
TRBV27	few	NA	TRBJ2-1	TGTGCCAGCAGTTTATTAGGAGGGAACAATGAGCAGTTCTTC	CASSLLGGNNEQFF
TRBV19	NA	NA	TRBJ2-7	TGTGCCAGTAGTATTCAGATGGGAGGCTACGAGCAGTACTTC	CASSIQMGGYEQYF
TRBV5-6	many	NA	TRBJ2-3	TGTGCCAGCAGCACCGGGACCGATACGCAGTATTTT	CASSTGTDTQYF
TRBV29-1	NA	TRBD1	TRBJ2-6	TGCAGCGTTGAGGTAGACAGGGCTGGGGCCAACGTCCTGACTTTC	CSVEVDRAGANVLTF
TRBV6-5	few	NA	TRBJ1-5	TGTGCCAGCAGTCGGGAGGAAAATCAGCCCCAGCATTTT	CASSREENQPQHF
TRBV20-1	NA	NA	TRBJ1-2	TGCAGTGCTAGAGATCTAGATTTTAATGGCTACACCTTC	CSARDLDFNGYTF
TRBV2	many	NA	TRBJ2-3	TGTGCCAGCAGTGTGGACATAGACCGCGGGTATACGCAGTATTTT	CASSVDIDRGYTQYF
TRBV18	few	TRBD1	TRBJ2-7	TGTGCCAGCTCATCAATACCGGGACAGGGGACCTACGAGCAGTACTTC	CASSSIPGQGTYEQYF
TRBV2	few	NA	TRBJ1-2	TGTGCCAGCAGTGAAGGTCCAGGCGATGGCTACACCTTC	CASSEGPGDGYTF
TRBV6-6	many	TRBD1	TRBJ2-5	TGTGCCAGCAGAACAGGGGAAGAGACCCAGTACTTC	CASRTGEETQYF
TRBV20-1	few	NA	TRBJ2-5	TGCAGTGCCCAACGGGAGACCCAGTACTTC	CSAQRETQYF
TRBV29-1	few	NA	TRBJ2-1	TGCAGCGTAGGTCGATTAACAGAACTCAGTGAGCAGTTCTTC	CSVGRLTELSEQFF
TRBV5-1	NA	NA	TRBJ2-2	TGCGACAGCAGCTTACGAGACCCCTCCACCGGGGAGCTGTTTTTT	CDSSLRDPSTGELFF
TRBV6-7	NA	NA	TRBJ1-5	TGTGCCAGCAGTTACTCAAGCACGCTGAGCAATCAGCCCCAGCATTTT	CASSYSSTLSNQPQHF
TRBV6-1	NA	NA	TRBJ1-4	TGTGCCAGCAGTGAAGAGGCAAATGAAAAACTGTTTTTT	CASSEEANEKLFF
TRBV5-1	NA	NA	TRBJ2-1	TGCGCCAGCAGCTTGGAGATGGCAGGGGTTAATGAGCAGTTCTTC	CASSLEMAGVNEQFF
TRBV4-1	few	TRBD2	TRBJ2-7	TGCGCCAGCAGCCAAGAACCAGCGGGGCCTCCCTACGAGCAGTACTTC	CASSQEPAGPPYEQYF
TRBV10-3	NA	TRBD1	TRBJ2-5	TGTGCCATCAGGACGGACAGGGACCGGGAGACCCAGTACTTC	CAIRTDRDRETQYF
TRBV5-1	NA	TRBD1	TRBJ2-2	TGCGCCAGCAGCTTGACCATGACAGGGGGCAGTGACGGGGAGCTGTTTTTT	CASSLTMTGGSDGELFF
TRBV20-1	once	TRBD2	TRBJ2-5	TGCAGTGCACCACTAGCGGGGGGTCAAGAGACCCAGTACTTC	CSAPLAGGQETQYF
TRBV12-3/TRBV12-4	many	TRBD1	TRBJ1-1	TGTGCCAGCAGTTCTTCCAGGGGGCATACTGAAGCTTTCTTT	CASSSSRGHTEAFF
TRBV5-5	few	NA	TRBJ1-4	TGTGCCAGCAGCTTCGAATATCGTGAAAAACTGTTTTTT	CASSFEYREKLFF
TRBV20-1	few	TRBD2	TRBJ2-2	TGCAGTGCTAGAGTGTCTAGCGGGGGGGCCGGCGGGGAGCTGTTTTTT	CSARVSSGGAGGELFF
TRBV29-1	NA	NA	TRBJ2-1	TGCAGCGCCCCCGGTGGGGGCGCCTACAATGAGCAGTTCTTC	CSAPGGGAYNEQFF
TRBV5-1	many	TRBD2	TRBJ2-1	TGCGCCAGCAGCGACCTAGCGGCGTGGAATGAGCAGTTCTTC	CASSDLAAWNEQFF
TRBV7-2	many	TRBD1	TRBJ1-6	TGTGCCAGCAGACAGGGACAGGGGAATTCACCCCTCCACTTT	CASRQGQGNSPLHF
TRBV6-1	NA	NA	TRBJ2-1	TGTGCCAGCAGTGAAGGGGGGCTCTCCTACAATGAGCAGTTCTTC	CASSEGGLSYNEQFF
TRBV6-1	few	NA	TRBJ2-1	TGTGCCAGCTGTGTCACGAGCTCCTACAATGAGCAGTTCTTC	CASCVTSSYNEQFF
TRBV6-5	few	TRBD1	TRBJ2-3	TGTGCCAGCAGCCCGGACAGGGGGACGCAGTATTTT	CASSPDRGTQYF
TRBV27	few	NA	TRBJ1-5	TGTGCCAGCAGCGCCGTGGGGGGGAATCAGCCCCAGCATTTT	CASSAVGGNQPQHF
TRBV12-3/TRBV12-4	few	NA	TRBJ1-1	TGTGCCAGCAGACCTCCCTCGGGGGTGAACACTGAAGCTTTCTTT	CASRPPSGVNTEAFF
TRBV11-2	few	NA	TRBJ1-2	TGTGCCAGCAGCCGTTCACAGGAGCTACCTTATGGCTACACCTTC	CASSRSQELPYGYTF
TRBV3-1	NA	NA	TRBJ1-2	TGTGCCAGCAGCCAGAGGGACTATGGCTACACCTTC	CASSQRDYGYTF